This entry concerns a single T cell receptor beta chain. Its specificity is not known. The germline gene is not matched at one end of the junction; a read error may be the cause. The authors made TCR beta cDNA from approximately 490 ng total RNA with a constant-region primer. Slightly modified ARM-PCR served as the procedure for the TCR beta libraries. These libraries came from three rounds of nested multiplex PCR. TRBV1-TRBV30 forward primers paired with a C-beta reverse primer drove the first two PCR rounds, about 11 cycles each. TCRdb redid the calling of the multiplex PCR reads with MiXCR, one entry per CDR3 protein. The profile covers about 190,000 distinct CDR3 sequences, with 85% appearing a single time and less than 20% taken by the ten largest. The CDR3 runs 14 residues. Germline V lookup: CDR1 MNHEY, CDR2 SVGEGT. Without any cell sorting, about 18-30 mg of bulk tissue yielded co-extracted RNA and DNA.

The data originate from a study of tumor-infiltrating lymphocytes in primary liver carcinoma. General study points: It was tumor-adjacent and tumor-blood pairs that overlapped less than tumor region pairs did.

The sequence was collected from a man aged 35 to 55 with primary liver carcinoma and hepatitis B virus infection. The chain employs TRBV6-2 or TRBV6-3 and TRBJ2-7; D gene unclear. The sequencing sample was made of tumor tissue from primary liver carcinoma. The CDR3 DNA follows: TGTGTCAGCAGTTACGACTCCGGCTCCTACGAGCAGTATTTC. It translates to CVSSYDSGSYEQYF.